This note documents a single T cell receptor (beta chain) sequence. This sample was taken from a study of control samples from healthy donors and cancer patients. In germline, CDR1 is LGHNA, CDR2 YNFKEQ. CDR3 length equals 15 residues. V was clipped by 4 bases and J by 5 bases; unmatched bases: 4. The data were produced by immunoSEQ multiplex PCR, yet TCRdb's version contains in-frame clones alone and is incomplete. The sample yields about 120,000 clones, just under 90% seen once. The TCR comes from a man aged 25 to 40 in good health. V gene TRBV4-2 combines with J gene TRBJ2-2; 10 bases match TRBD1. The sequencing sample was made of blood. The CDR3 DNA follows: TGTGCCAGCAGCCTCCGGGACAGGGGAACCGGGGAGCTGTTTTTT. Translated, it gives CASSLRDRGTGELFF.